This T cell receptor beta chain was sequenced in a study of identical twins. Study conclusions and caveats: Excess sharing between twins was weaker in beta out-of-frame sequences. Insertions were fewer in abundant cord blood beta clonotypes, whereas memory repertoires showed none of this pattern.

This clonotype was found a few times. Antigen: not known. There are 12 residues in the CDR3. Per the germline V gene, CDR1 is SGHAT and CDR2 is FQNNGV. V was pared by 3 bases and J by 8 bases, with 7 bases between. With template switching, a universal primer site was added, and the cDNA carried unique molecular identifiers. One entry per CDR3 protein, called by TCRdb with MiXCR from the 5' RACE reads. The sample includes about 530,000 distinct CDR3 sequences, 20% to 25% of them seen just once. Healthy Caucasians were all of the donors. This sample also appeared in a second study, on yellow fever vaccine responses in identical twins.

Sequencing used CD4+ T cells sorted from blood. This receptor was identified in a young woman in good health. V usage is TRBV11-2 and J usage is TRBJ1-4, with D hard to call. The CDR3, as DNA: TGTGCCAGCAGCTTCGGTTGGGAAAAACTGTTTTTT. Translated, it gives CASSFGWEKLFF.